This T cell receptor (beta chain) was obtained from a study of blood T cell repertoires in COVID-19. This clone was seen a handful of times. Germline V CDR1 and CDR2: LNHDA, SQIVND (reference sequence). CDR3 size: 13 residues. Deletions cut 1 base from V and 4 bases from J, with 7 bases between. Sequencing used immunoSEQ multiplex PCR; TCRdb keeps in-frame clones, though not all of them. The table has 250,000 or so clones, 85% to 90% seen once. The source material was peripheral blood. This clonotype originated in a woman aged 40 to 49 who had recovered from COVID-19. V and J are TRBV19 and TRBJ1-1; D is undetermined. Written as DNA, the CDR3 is TGTGCCAGTAGTATAGTAGGGAGCACTGAAGCTTTCTTT. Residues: CASSIVGSTEAFF.